These T cell receptor beta chains were read from a single sample in a study of cytomegalovirus exposure and HLA in healthy donors. Generated by immunoSEQ multiplex PCR, the TCRdb table keeps only in-frame clones and is missing some. There are 150,000 to 200,000 clones in the sample; around 81% occur only once, and less than 2% lies in the top ten. Sequencing used PBMCs. The receptors were gathered from a man between 18 and 29 years old in good health and CMV-seronegative. Both conserved end residues are part of each CDR3. A D gene is named only where the DNA matches it firmly. Clone sizes are given selectively: once, few, many, or a class where the clone is expanded.

clone_size: .
j_call: TRBJ1-2
v_call: TRBV7-9
d_call: .
cdr3_aa: CASSPQTANLLGGYTF
cdr3_nt: TGTGCCAGCAGCCCCCAGACAGCCAATCTCCTTGGAGGCTACACCTTC

clone_size: .
j_call: TRBJ2-1
v_call: TRBV11-3
d_call: .
cdr3_aa: CASSSRDIRQGEQFF
cdr3_nt: TGTGCCAGCAGCTCCCGGGACATAAGGCAAGGTGAGCAGTTCTTC

clone_size: once
j_call: TRBJ1-1
v_call: TRBV10-1
d_call: TRBD1
cdr3_aa: CATRTGRFTEAFF
cdr3_nt: TGCGCCACCCGGACAGGGAGGTTCACTGAAGCTTTCTTT

clone_size: .
j_call: TRBJ1-2
v_call: TRBV19
d_call: .
cdr3_aa: CASSINSNYGYTF
cdr3_nt: TGTGCCAGTAGTATCAACAGTAACTATGGCTACACCTTC

clone_size: few
j_call: TRBJ1-2
v_call: TRBV7-9
d_call: .
cdr3_aa: CASSLGTGTYGYTF
cdr3_nt: TGTGCCAGCAGCTTAGGAACAGGGACCTATGGCTACACCTTC

clone_size: .
j_call: TRBJ2-5
v_call: TRBV6-5
d_call: TRBD2
cdr3_aa: CASSSPLAGGQETQYF
cdr3_nt: TGTGCCAGCAGTTCACCACTAGCGGGGGGCCAAGAGACCCAGTACTTC

clone_size: .
j_call: TRBJ1-2
v_call: TRBV5-1
d_call: .
cdr3_aa: CASSPTRSGYGYTF
cdr3_nt: TGCGCCAGCAGCCCCACCAGGTCTGGCTATGGCTACACCTTC

clone_size: .
j_call: TRBJ2-4
v_call: TRBV7-2
d_call: .
cdr3_aa: CASSWGVGAKNIQYF
cdr3_nt: TGTGCCAGCAGCTGGGGGGTGGGGGCCAAAAACATTCAGTACTTC

clone_size: .
j_call: TRBJ2-3
v_call: TRBV27
d_call: TRBD1
cdr3_aa: CASSTIDRANTDTQYF
cdr3_nt: TGTGCCAGCAGTACTATAGACAGGGCTAACACAGATACGCAGTATTTT

clone_size: .
j_call: TRBJ2-3
v_call: TRBV18
d_call: TRBD2
cdr3_aa: CASSGLAAADTQYF
cdr3_nt: TGTGCCAGCTCCGGACTAGCGGCAGCAGATACGCAGTATTTT

clone_size: once
j_call: TRBJ2-3
v_call: TRBV29-1
d_call: .
cdr3_aa: CSVAVSTDTQYF
cdr3_nt: TGCAGCGTTGCTGTTAGCACAGATACGCAGTATTTT

clone_size: .
j_call: TRBJ2-5
v_call: TRBV5-1
d_call: .
cdr3_aa: CASSLVGAHQTQYF
cdr3_nt: TGCGCCAGCAGCTTGGTGGGGGCTCACCAGACCCAGTACTTC

clone_size: once
j_call: TRBJ2-1
v_call: TRBV19
d_call: TRBD2
cdr3_aa: CASSPNRGSDEQFF
cdr3_nt: TGTGCCAGTAGTCCTAATCGCGGGAGCGATGAGCAGTTCTTC

clone_size: .
j_call: TRBJ2-7
v_call: TRBV28
d_call: TRBD2
cdr3_aa: CASTDTSGSNEQYF
cdr3_nt: TGTGCCAGCACCGATACTAGCGGGAGTAACGAGCAGTACTTC

clone_size: once
j_call: TRBJ1-4
v_call: TRBV28
d_call: TRBD1
cdr3_aa: CASVSTGSTNEKLFF
cdr3_nt: TGTGCCAGCGTCTCGACAGGGAGCACTAATGAAAAACTGTTTTTT

clone_size: .
j_call: TRBJ2-5
v_call: TRBV27
d_call: TRBD2
cdr3_aa: CASSFSLAEQETQYF
cdr3_nt: TGTGCCAGCAGTTTTTCGCTAGCGGAGCAAGAGACCCAGTACTTC

clone_size: .
j_call: TRBJ1-1
v_call: TRBV4-3
d_call: .
cdr3_aa: CASSQPDKRATEAFF
cdr3_nt: TGCGCCAGCAGCCAACCGGACAAAAGGGCCACTGAAGCTTTCTTT

clone_size: .
j_call: TRBJ1-2
v_call: TRBV30
d_call: TRBD1
cdr3_aa: CAWSGQGGYTF
cdr3_nt: TGTGCCTGGAGTGGACAGGGTGGCTACACCTTC

clone_size: .
j_call: TRBJ1-3
v_call: TRBV7-6
d_call: .
cdr3_aa: CASSLALGTFSGNTIYF
cdr3_nt: TGTGCCAGCAGCTTAGCGCTGGGGACTTTCTCTGGAAACACCATATATTTT

clone_size: few
j_call: TRBJ2-1
v_call: TRBV2
d_call: .
cdr3_aa: CATRGASNEQFF
cdr3_nt: TGTGCCACCCGGGGGGCCTCAAATGAGCAGTTCTTC

clone_size: .
j_call: TRBJ1-6
v_call: TRBV5-4
d_call: .
cdr3_aa: CASSSGQFRNSPLHF
cdr3_nt: TGTGCCAGCAGCTCTGGCCAGTTCAGGAATTCACCCCTCCACTTT

clone_size: .
j_call: TRBJ2-1
v_call: TRBV7-3
d_call: TRBD2
cdr3_aa: CASSAPGTRGEQFF
cdr3_nt: TGTGCCAGCAGCGCACCCGGGACTAGAGGTGAGCAGTTCTTC

clone_size: few
j_call: TRBJ2-1
v_call: TRBV4-1
d_call: .
cdr3_aa: CASSQDLGRVSYNEQFF
cdr3_nt: TGCGCCAGCAGCCAAGATCTGGGCAGAGTAAGCTACAATGAGCAGTTCTTC

clone_size: .
j_call: TRBJ1-6
v_call: TRBV19
d_call: .
cdr3_aa: CASSIDSIDSLSPLHF
cdr3_nt: TGTGCCAGTAGTATAGATTCGATTGACAGCCTTTCACCCCTCCACTTT

clone_size: .
j_call: TRBJ1-1
v_call: TRBV7-6
d_call: .
cdr3_aa: CASSLVTQGINTEAFF
cdr3_nt: TGTGCCAGCAGCTTAGTCACGCAGGGGATAAACACTGAAGCTTTCTTT

clone_size: .
j_call: TRBJ2-2
v_call: TRBV9
d_call: TRBD2
cdr3_aa: CASSVRSGGTTGELFF
cdr3_nt: TGTGCCAGCAGCGTAAGGAGCGGGGGTACCACCGGGGAGCTGTTTTTT